A single sample gave rise to the 9 T cell receptor beta chains below, sequenced in a study of cytomegalovirus exposure and HLA in healthy donors (dated by TCRdb to 2017 to 2019). Libraries were made using the immunoSEQ multiplex PCR assay. A mixture of 60 forward primers for TCR Vbeta segments and 13 reverse primers for TCR Jbeta segments was used in the multiplex PCR. As stored in TCRdb, this immuneACCESS dataset retains in-frame rearrangements with V and J assigned. A fraction of the clones does not appear; measured against another copy, unresolved V genes explain less than half of the discrepancy, and the remainder lacks a known reason. Across this sample there are 180,000 or so clones, with 76% seen only once. Roughly 2.5% of the sample is taken by the ten largest. The material sequenced was PBMCs. The receptors originated from a woman aged 30 to 39 in good health and CMV-seropositive.

This clone showed up just a few times. The chain uses TRBV29-1 and TRBJ2-7, with no clear D. Germline lookup yields CDR1 SQVTM and CDR2 ANQGSEA. The V end lost 4 bases, the J end lost 0 bases, and 7 bases lay between the germline ends. The CDR3 runs to 12 residues. This CDR3 reads CSVARSSYEQYF. CDR3 nucleotide sequence: TGCAGCGTTGCTCGGAGCTCCTACGAGCAGTACTTC.

This clone occurred once. The J gene is TRBJ1-5, the V gene TRBV2, with D possibly TRBD1 on 6 matching bases. Germline loops: CDR1 SNHLY, CDR2 FYNNEI. V was clipped by 6 bases and J by 3 bases, with 12 bases between them. The CDR3 totals 14 residues. CDR3 protein: CASRGRGSNQPQHF. The CDR3 DNA reads TGTGCCAGCAGAGGCAGGGGTTCCAATCAGCCCCAGCATTTT. Full variable domain (rest looked up from reference TRBV2 and TRBJ1-5): EPEVTQTPSHQVTQMGQEVILRCVPISNHLYFYWYRQILGQKVEFLVSFYNNEISEKSEIFDDQFSVERPDGSNFTLKIRSTKLEDSAMYFCASRGRGSNQPQHFGDGTRLSIL.

This clone was observed a few times. The rearrangement joins TRBV11-2 to TRBJ1-2; D uncertain. The germline CDR1 and CDR2 sequences are SGHAT and FQNNGV. The ends were cut back, 5 bases at V and 6 bases at J, with 13 bases in the middle. The CDR3 has 13 residues. CDR3 loop: CASSTPKRNGYTF. DNA of the CDR3: TGTGCCAGCAGCACCCCGAAGAGGAATGGCTACACCTTC.

The chain links TRBV27 to TRBJ2-5, with D hard to call. V lost 3 bases and J 5 bases, leaving 10 bases between the germline ends. The germline CDR1 and CDR2 sequences are MNHEY and SMNVEV (reference sequence). The CDR3 runs to 13 residues. Written as DNA, the CDR3 is TGTGCCAGCAGTTTCAACCACCGGGAGACCCAGTACTTC. Protein product: CASSFNHRETQYF.

The chain recombines TRBV10-3 with TRBJ2-7, with 8 positions matching TRBD2. V dropped 7 bases and J dropped 3; count of bases not matched to a gene: 11. Per germline, CDR1 ENHRY and CDR2 SYGVKD. CDR3 length: 15 residues. The CDR3 DNA follows: TGTGCCATCACCGACGGGGGGGGATCCCACTACGAGCAGTACTTC. This translates into CAITDGGGSHYEQYF.

The chain employs TRBV15 and TRBJ1-2; D unclear. The CDR3 spans 16 residues. Trimming cost V 0 bases and J 2 bases, with 13 bases left between them. Per the germline V gene, CDR1 is LNHNV and CDR2 is YYDKDF (reference sequence). The chain's CDR3 is CATSRDAPGSNYGYTF. The CDR3 DNA follows: TGTGCCACCAGCAGAGATGCCCCGGGTTCCAACTATGGCTACACCTTC.

This clone was seen a few times. The chain links TRBV6-5 to TRBJ1-5, with 12 bases aligning to TRBD1. Germline loops: CDR1 MNHEY, CDR2 SVGAGI. The V segment lost 5 bases and the J segment 3 bases; nucleotides outside the gene matches: 2. CDR3 size: 15 residues. The CDR3 nucleotides read TGTGCCAGCAGTCGGGACAGGGGGCCCAATCAGCCCCAGCATTTT. It translates to CASSRDRGPNQPQHF.

The chain joins TRBV6-1 to TRBJ2-7; 9 nucleotides line up with TRBD1. CDR3 length equals 18 residues. The V gene's germline CDR1 is MNHNS and CDR2 SASEGT. Germline trimming cut 0 bases from V and 2 bases from J; bases unmatched to any gene: 11. The CDR3 nucleotides read TGTGCCAGCAGTGAAGCGCTCCGGAGCGGACAGGGGACCTACGAGCAGTACTTC. This sequence encodes CASSEALRSGQGTYEQYF.

The chain combines TRBV5-1 with TRBJ2-1, with D hard to call. V was clipped by 7 bases and J by 6 bases, with 17 bases between them. Germline lookup yields CDR1 SGHRS and CDR2 YFSETQ. CDR3 size: 14 residues. CDR3 bases: TGCGCCAGCCGCCTTGGGCATTCTCTCAATGAGCAGTTCTTC. This codes for CASRLGHSLNEQFF. Based on the CDR3 plus reference TRBV5-1 and TRBJ2-1, the full variable domain is KAGVTQTPRYLIKTRGQQVTLSCSPISGHRSVSWYQQTPGQGLQFLFEYFSETQRNKGNFPGRFSGRQFSNSRSEMNVSTLELGDSALYLCASRLGHSLNEQFFGPGTRLTVL.